This T cell receptor beta chain was captured by sequencing in a study of Ad26.COV2.S vaccination and SARS-CoV-2 variants. Study-level information: The trial was COV1001 and the donor's arm was Ad26.COV2.S. Intramuscular Ad26.COV2.S doses were given once or twice, 56 days apart.

Treatment noted: 15 to 20 received Ad26.COV2.S at low or high dose, single or two shots; several received placebo; per-sample allocation not given. Collection of the samples took place on day 63 after the first injection of vaccine or placebo. CDR3 length equals 16 residues. The junction had 5 bases not matched to a gene; V was cut back by 0 bases and J by 1 base. CDR1 and CDR2 from the germline V gene are SGHNT and YYREEE (reference sequence). The repertoire was sequenced with immunoSEQ multiplex PCR; TCRdb's copy has only in-frame clones and lacks some. This sample has 360,000 or so clones, with about 91% found just once.

The sequence was obtained from a person between 18 and 59 years old who received the Ad26.COV2.S COVID-19 vaccine or a placebo. The sample consisted of peripheral blood, taken in a trial of Ad26.COV2.S vaccine versus placebo. The V gene is TRBV5-4, the J gene TRBJ2-3; 7 positions match TRBD1. The CDR3 loop is CASSLAGTGGTDTQYF. The CDR3 DNA reads as TGTGCCAGCAGCTTGGCCGGTACAGGGGGCACAGATACGCAGTATTTT.